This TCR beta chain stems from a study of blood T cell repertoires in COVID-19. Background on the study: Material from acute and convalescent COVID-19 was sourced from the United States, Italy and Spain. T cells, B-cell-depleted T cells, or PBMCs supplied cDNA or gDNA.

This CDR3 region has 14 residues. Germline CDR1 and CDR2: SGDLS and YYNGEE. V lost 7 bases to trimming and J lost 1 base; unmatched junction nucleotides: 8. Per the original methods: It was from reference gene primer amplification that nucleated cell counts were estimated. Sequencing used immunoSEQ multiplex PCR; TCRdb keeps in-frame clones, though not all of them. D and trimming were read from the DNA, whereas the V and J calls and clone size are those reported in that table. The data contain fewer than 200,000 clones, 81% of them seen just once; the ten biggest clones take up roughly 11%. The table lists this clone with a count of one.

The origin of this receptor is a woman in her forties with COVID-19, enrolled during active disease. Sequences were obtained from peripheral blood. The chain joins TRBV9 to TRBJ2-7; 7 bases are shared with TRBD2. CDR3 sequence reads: CASSPLRESYEQYF. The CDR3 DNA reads TGTGCCAGCTCCCCTTTGCGGGAGTCCTACGAGCAGTACTTC.